This T cell receptor (beta chain) emerged from a study of response to subunit inactivated influenza vaccine listed by TCRdb under 2018. Regarding the study in general: Deep quantitative profiling of the T cell receptor repertoire was used in the study to follow responses to a trivalent subunit inactivated influenza vaccine. Overall study results and their limits: The authors suggested that each seasonal influenza vaccination may recruit only a limited number of new T cells.

There are a few counts of this clonotype. There is no known antigen for this receptor. No base qualities exist here, and no much larger clone lies one base off it. The method was RT-PCR. The instrument given in TCRdb is Illumina HiSeq 2500. Using fastp at Q25 and MiXCR, TCRdb reprocessed the public reads and kept productive beta chains. Rows merge per CDR3 protein into single entries with the most common DNA and genes. This sample comprises 530,000 or so distinct CDR3 sequences, 12% to 15% of them detected only once. The ten largest clonotypes hold approximately 10% of the sample. The sequence derives from a man aged 50 to 60 who received an inactivated influenza vaccine. Donor details come from another sample of the same person, matched by shared clones. The sample in question was PBMCs from blood, obtained 11 to 12 days after vaccination.

The CDR3 region: CSVMKDSLSETQYF. The bases are TGCAGCGTCATGAAGGACAGTTTGAGTGAGACCCAGTACTTC. In this chain, TRBV29-1 is recombined with TRBJ2-5; D gene: possibly TRBD1, on 6 matching bases. The germline V gene sets CDR1 to SQVTM and CDR2 to ANQGSEA. V loses 6 bases of germline sequence and J loses 5 bases, and the interval between the two ends is 19 bases. The CDR3 runs 14 residues from the cysteine to the phenylalanine. The only DNA kept is the CDR3, 42 bases in frame from the first base. Outside the CDR3, residues come from the reference TRBV29-1 and TRBJ2-5 proteins, so the full variable domain is: SAVISQKPSRDICQRGTSLTIQCQVDSQVTMMFWYRQQPGQSLTLIATANQGSEATYESGFVIDKFPISRPNLTFSTLTVSNMSPEDSSIYLCSVMKDSLSETQYFGPGTRLLVL.